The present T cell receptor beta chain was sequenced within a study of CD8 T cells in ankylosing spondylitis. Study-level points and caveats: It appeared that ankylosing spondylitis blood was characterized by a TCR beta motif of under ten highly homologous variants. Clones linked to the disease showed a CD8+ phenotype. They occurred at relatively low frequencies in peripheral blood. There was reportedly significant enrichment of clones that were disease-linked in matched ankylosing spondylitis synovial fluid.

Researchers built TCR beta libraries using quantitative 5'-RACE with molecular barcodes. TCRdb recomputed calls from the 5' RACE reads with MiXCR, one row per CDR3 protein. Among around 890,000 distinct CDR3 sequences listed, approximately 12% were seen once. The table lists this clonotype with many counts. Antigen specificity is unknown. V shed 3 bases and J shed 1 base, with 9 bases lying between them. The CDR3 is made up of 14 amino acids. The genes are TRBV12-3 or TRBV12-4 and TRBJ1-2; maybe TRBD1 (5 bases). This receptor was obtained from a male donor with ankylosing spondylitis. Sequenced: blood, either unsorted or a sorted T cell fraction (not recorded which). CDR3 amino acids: CASSFRGGNYGYTF. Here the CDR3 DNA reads TGTGCCAGCAGTTTTAGGGGAGGTAACTATGGCTACACCTTC.